This T cell receptor beta chain originates from a study of read filtering for tumor transcriptome and immune sequencing. Study in general: Patients were approximately 18 male and approximately 14 female, mean age 65.9 years, range about 47 to 85. IR-seq gave about 4.05 to 11 million TCR reads per sample; RNA-seq gave roughly 75 to 1,300. Study conclusions and caveats: Correlation between methods rose after single-read clonotypes were removed.

Every patient had bone marrow sampled while the disease was active. The library was built from about 400 ng RNA with molecular barcoded adaptors for alpha/delta and beta/gamma chains. TCRdb re-analysed the reads in MiXCR, keeping a single row per CDR3 protein. The sample records roughly 67,000 distinct CDR3 sequences, roughly a fifth being singletons. This clonotype was seen ten or more times. Antigen: not known. V was shortened by 2 bases and J by 0 bases, with 11 bases between the two germline ends. There are 17 residues in the CDR3. Germline loops: CDR1 ENHRY, CDR2 SYGVKD. The origin of this receptor is a donor aged 40 or over with multiple myeloma. The chain recombines TRBV10-3 with TRBJ2-6, with D possibly TRBD1 on 5 matching bases. Specimen: a population of CD138-negative cells sorted from bone marrow. As DNA, the CDR3 is TGTGCCATCAGTGAGACCCAAAGGGGCTCTGGGGCCAACGTCCTGACTTTC. Translating gives CAISETQRGSGANVLTF.